The rows below give T cell receptor beta chains drawn from one sample of a study of T cells in Graves' hyperthyroidism and ophthalmopathy. TCRdb reprocessed the multiplex PCR reads with MiXCR, giving one entry per CDR3 protein. The data show about 840,000 distinct CDR3 sequences, 38% seen once. The sample comprised blood. The receptors here all came from a man aged 18 to 29 with Graves' hyperthyroidism. The CDR3 runs from the conserved cysteine through the conserved F or W. The order of the fields is D gene, V gene, J gene, CDR3 length, CDR3 protein. D genes are given only for firm matches.

d_call: -; v_call: TRBV6-5; j_call: TRBJ2-6; cdr3_length: 14; cdr3_aa: CASRPTFGANVLTF
d_call: -; v_call: TRBV14; j_call: TRBJ1-5; cdr3_length: 15; cdr3_aa: CASSLAGAGNQPQHF
d_call: -; v_call: TRBV7-2; j_call: TRBJ2-5; cdr3_length: 16; cdr3_aa: CASSSVAGSVLETQYF
d_call: -; v_call: TRBV7-2; j_call: TRBJ1-1; cdr3_length: 13; cdr3_aa: CASRPLMNTEAFF
d_call: TRBD1; v_call: TRBV5-1; j_call: TRBJ1-6; cdr3_length: 14; cdr3_aa: CASSLTGEGTPLHF
d_call: TRBD2; v_call: TRBV7-3; j_call: TRBJ2-2; cdr3_length: 17; cdr3_aa: CASSSPAGREITGELFF
d_call: TRBD1; v_call: TRBV7-9; j_call: TRBJ2-7; cdr3_length: 16; cdr3_aa: CASSLGRGTGLYEQYF
d_call: -; v_call: TRBV7-8; j_call: TRBJ2-5; cdr3_length: 15; cdr3_aa: CASSLVGHPGETQYF
d_call: TRBD1; v_call: TRBV24-1; j_call: TRBJ1-1; cdr3_length: 16; cdr3_aa: CASRSPGTDCSTEAFF
d_call: -; v_call: TRBV15; j_call: TRBJ1-1; cdr3_length: 16; cdr3_aa: CATSRVGDTANTEAFF
d_call: TRBD1; v_call: TRBV20-1; j_call: TRBJ1-5; cdr3_length: 13; cdr3_aa: CSAKGQGNQPQHF
d_call: TRBD1; v_call: TRBV20-1; j_call: TRBJ1-5; cdr3_length: 13; cdr3_aa: CSANRQGNQPQHF
d_call: -; v_call: TRBV10-3; j_call: TRBJ2-6; cdr3_length: 14; cdr3_aa: CATRPGAGANVLTF
d_call: TRBD1; v_call: TRBV7-9; j_call: TRBJ1-2; cdr3_length: 16; cdr3_aa: CASSPVGTGLGYGYTF
d_call: TRBD1; v_call: TRBV13; j_call: TRBJ2-7; cdr3_length: 13; cdr3_aa: CASSLGTGIGQYF
d_call: -; v_call: TRBV7-2; j_call: TRBJ2-7; cdr3_length: 14; cdr3_aa: CASSALQSSYEQYF
d_call: TRBD1; v_call: TRBV7-2; j_call: TRBJ1-5; cdr3_length: 16; cdr3_aa: CASSRKGTEHNQPQHF
d_call: -; v_call: TRBV2; j_call: TRBJ2-2; cdr3_length: 10; cdr3_aa: CARSGGELFF
d_call: -; v_call: TRBV11-1; j_call: TRBJ2-7; cdr3_length: 11; cdr3_aa: CASSPGAQQYF
d_call: -; v_call: TRBV7-9; j_call: TRBJ2-7; cdr3_length: 13; cdr3_aa: CASSIQGVYEQYF
d_call: -; v_call: TRBV7-9; j_call: TRBJ1-5; cdr3_length: 15; cdr3_aa: CASSQARASNQPQHF
d_call: -; v_call: TRBV5-1; j_call: TRBJ1-1; cdr3_length: 13; cdr3_aa: CASNPEASTEAFF